This T cell receptor (beta chain) was obtained from a study of control samples from healthy donors and cancer patients. This CDR3 has 16 amino acids. Germline V CDR1 and CDR2: SEHNR, FQNEAQ (reference sequence). TCRdb's table, derived via immunoSEQ multiplex PCR, lists solely in-frame clones and lacks some. The sample has about 410,000 clones; roughly 90% are singletons. Remarks on this clone: Relative to the germline gene, one junction end is altered; a read error may explain this. At the DNA level, this CDR3 is encoded by other sequences in the same sample as well.

The sequence was collected from a middle-aged man with head and neck cancer. The sequencing sample was made of PBMCs. The J gene is TRBJ1-4, the V gene TRBV7-9; 10 nucleotides match TRBD1. CDR3 protein: CASSRVEGQGYEKLFF. CDR3 DNA sequence: TGTGCCAGCAGCCGAGTGGAGGGACAGGGGTACGAAAAGCTGTTTTTT.